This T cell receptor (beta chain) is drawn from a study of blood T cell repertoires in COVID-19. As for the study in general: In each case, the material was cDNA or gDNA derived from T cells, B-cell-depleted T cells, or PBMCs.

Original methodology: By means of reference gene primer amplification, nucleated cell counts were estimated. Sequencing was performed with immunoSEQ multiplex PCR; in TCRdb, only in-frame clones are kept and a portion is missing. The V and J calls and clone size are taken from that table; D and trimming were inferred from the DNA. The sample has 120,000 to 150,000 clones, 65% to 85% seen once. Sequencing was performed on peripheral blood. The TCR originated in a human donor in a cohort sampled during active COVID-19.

CDR3 amino acids: CASRQHPYGYTF. The CDR3 nucleotides are TGTGCCAGCCGACAGCACCCCTATGGCTACACCTTC. The rearrangement uses TRBV6-5 and TRBJ1-2, with D tentatively TRBD1 (5 bases). Germline-derived CDR1 and CDR2 are MNHEY and SVGAGI. The CDR3 is 12 residues long. V lost 8 bases and J 4 bases, leaving 11 bases between the germline ends.